This T cell receptor beta chain was profiled in a study of cytomegalovirus exposure and HLA in healthy donors. This CDR3 spans 15 amino acids. V shed 5 bases, J shed 0 bases, and the junction held 3 bases outside the gene matches. Germline CDR1 is SGHVS and CDR2 is FNYEAQ. The PCR ran on 60 Vbeta and 13 Jbeta primers. Sequencing was performed with immunoSEQ multiplex PCR; in TCRdb, only in-frame clones are kept and a portion is missing. The sample records some 100,000 clones, roughly three quarters being singletons. The receptor was isolated from a male donor in good health and CMV-seropositive. V usage is TRBV7-6 and J usage is TRBJ2-1; 8 bases are a match to TRBD1. The sample consisted of PBMCs. This CDR3 reads CASSLTGGSYNEQFF. The CDR3 region has the DNA TGTGCCAGCAGCCTTACAGGGGGCTCCTACAATGAGCAGTTCTTC.